This TCR beta chain was sequenced for a study of T cells in Graves' hyperthyroidism and ophthalmopathy. CDR1 is MDHEN and CDR2 is SYDVKM in the germline V gene. The CDR3 length is 14 residues. Between the trimmed V and J ends, which lost 6 bases and 6 bases, there was a span of 16 bases. Amplified TCR beta CDR3 regions came from RNA transcripts. TCR CDR3 underwent first-round RT-PCR with the HTBI primer set. Each CDR3 protein gets one entry after TCRdb re-called the multiplex PCR reads with MiXCR. The sample contains fewer than 900,000 distinct CDR3 sequences, roughly 15% of which appear only once. This clonotype was detected ten times or more. Among the patients, aged 18 to 65, hyperthyroidism was newly diagnosed and had lasted under 2 months.

The V and J genes are TRBV28 and TRBJ2-3, with D perhaps matching TRBD1 (5 bases). Sequencing was done on a sample of blood. This TCR came from a man between 18 and 35 years old with Graves' hyperthyroidism. The CDR3 loop reads CASRRKDSGDTQYF. In DNA, the CDR3 is TGTGCCAGCAGGCGGAAAGACAGTGGGGATACGCAGTATTTT. Full variable domain (remainder filled in from reference TRBV28 and TRBJ2-3): DVKVTQSSRYLVKRTGEKVFLECVQDMDHENMFWYRQDPGLGLRLIYFSYDVKMKEKGDIPEGYSVSREKKERFSLILESASTNQTSMYLCASRRKDSGDTQYFGPGTRLTVL.